Shown below are 5 T cell receptor beta chains from a single sample sequenced in a study of blood T cells in healthy people across ages. A second PCR of 7 to 11 cycles used a sample-barcoded 5' primer and a J-beta primer mix. In TCRdb, the 5' RACE reads were re-called with MiXCR into one record per CDR3 protein. Found here are approximately 760,000 distinct CDR3 sequences, 20% to 25% of them singletons; the top ten hold 8% to 10%. The data also belong to a second study, concerning T cells of mothers and their children.

Sequenced input: blood. Receptors were obtained from a boy between 10 and 17 years old in good health.

This chain links TRBV10-2 with TRBJ2-5, with D maybe TRBD1 (6 bases). CDR3 length: 14 amino acids. Germline lookup yields CDR1 WSHSY and CDR2 SAAADI. V lost 6 bases, J lost 3 bases, and 14 bases lay in between. CDR3 in amino acids: CASRPTGPEETQYF. The CDR3, as DNA: TGCGCCAGCAGACCAACAGGGCCCGAAGAGACCCAGTACTTC.

Only a few counts were recorded for this clonotype. At one of its ends the junction is not consistent with the germline gene, which may arise from a read error. This chain uses TRBV5-6 with TRBJ2-3; TRBD2 matches at 10 bases. The CDR3 covers 16 residues. Germline CDR1 reads SGHDT; CDR2 reads YYEEEE. The CDR3, as DNA: TGCGCCAGCAGCTTGACTCTAGCGGGGGGCACAGATACGCAGTATTTT. Translating it yields CASSLTLAGGTDTQYF.

This clonotype has only a few counts. The chain couples TRBV4-1 to TRBJ2-5; D is ambiguous. Trimming stripped 1 base from V and 10 bases from J, with 13 bases between. In germline, CDR1 is MGHRA, CDR2 YSYEKL. This CDR3 region has 13 residues. The CDR3 region has the DNA TGCGCCAGCAGCCAAGCTCTCCGCTGGGACCAGTACTTC. It is translated as CASSQALRWDQYF.

The CDR3 nucleotides read TGCGCCAGCAGCCAAACCACGGGACTGGGGGACAATGAGCAGTTCTTC. Its translation is CASSQTTGLGDNEQFF. The chain recombines TRBV4-1 with TRBJ2-1; D possibly corresponds to TRBD2 (6 bases). V was clipped by 2 bases and J by 5 bases, with 16 bases between them. Germline V gene sequence: CDR1 MGHRA, CDR2 YSYEKL. This CDR3 region has 16 residues.

This clonotype was counted a few times. The genes are TRBV5-4 and TRBJ2-3; the D gene is possibly TRBD1 (6 bases). The CDR3 covers 14 residues. V was trimmed by 4 bases and J by 3 bases, leaving 12 bases between them. Germline V gene sequence: CDR1 SGHNT, CDR2 YYREEE (reference sequence). As DNA, the CDR3 is TGTGCCAGCAGCCCACCGGACAGAACAGATACGCAGTATTTT. It translates to CASSPPDRTDTQYF. Based on the CDR3 plus reference TRBV5-4 and TRBJ2-3, the full variable domain is ETGVTQSPTHLIKTRGQQVTLRCSSQSGHNTVSWYQQALGQGPQFIFQYYREEENGRGNFPPRFSGLQFPNYSSELNVNALELDDSALYLCASSPPDRTDTQYFGPGTRLTVL.